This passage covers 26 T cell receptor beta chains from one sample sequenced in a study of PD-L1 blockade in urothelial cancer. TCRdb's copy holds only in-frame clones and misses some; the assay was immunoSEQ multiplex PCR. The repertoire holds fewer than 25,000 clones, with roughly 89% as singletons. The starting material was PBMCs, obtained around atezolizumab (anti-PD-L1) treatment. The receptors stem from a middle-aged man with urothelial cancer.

CDR3 amino acids: CASSFGVSGSQETQYF. CDR3 coding DNA: TGTGCCAGCAGCTTCGGGGTGAGCGGGAGCCAAGAGACCCAGTACTTC. The V gene is TRBV7-9, the J gene TRBJ2-5; 8 nucleotides agree with TRBD2. The CDR3 consists of 16 residues. J lost 1 base, V lost 3 bases, and 7 bases had no gene match. Germline assignment: CDR1 SEHNR and CDR2 FQNEAQ (reference sequence).

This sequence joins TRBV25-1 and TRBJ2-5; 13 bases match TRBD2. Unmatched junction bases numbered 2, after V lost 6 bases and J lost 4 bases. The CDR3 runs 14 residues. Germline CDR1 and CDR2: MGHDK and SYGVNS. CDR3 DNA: TGTGCCAGCAGCTGGACTAGCGGGGGAGAGACCCAGTACTTC. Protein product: CASSWTSGGETQYF.

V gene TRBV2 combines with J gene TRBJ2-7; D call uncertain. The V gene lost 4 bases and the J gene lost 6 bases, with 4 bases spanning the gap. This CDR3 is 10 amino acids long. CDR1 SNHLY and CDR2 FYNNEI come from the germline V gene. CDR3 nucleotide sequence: TGTGCCAGCAGTGTCGTCGAGCAGTACTTC. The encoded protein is CASSVVEQYF.

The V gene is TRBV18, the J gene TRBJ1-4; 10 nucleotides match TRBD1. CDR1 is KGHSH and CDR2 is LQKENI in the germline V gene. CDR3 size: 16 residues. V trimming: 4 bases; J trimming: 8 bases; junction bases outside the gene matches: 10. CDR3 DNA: TGTGCCAGCTCACTCCCGGGACAGGGGTTCGCGGAAAAACTGTTTTTT. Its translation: CASSLPGQGFAEKLFF.

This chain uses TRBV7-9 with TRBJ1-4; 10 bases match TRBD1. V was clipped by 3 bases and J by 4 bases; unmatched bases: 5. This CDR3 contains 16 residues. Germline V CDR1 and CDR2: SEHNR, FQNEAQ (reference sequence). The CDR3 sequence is CASSFGTGVDNEKLFF. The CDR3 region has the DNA TGTGCCAGCAGCTTTGGGACAGGGGTTGATAATGAAAAACTGTTTTTT.

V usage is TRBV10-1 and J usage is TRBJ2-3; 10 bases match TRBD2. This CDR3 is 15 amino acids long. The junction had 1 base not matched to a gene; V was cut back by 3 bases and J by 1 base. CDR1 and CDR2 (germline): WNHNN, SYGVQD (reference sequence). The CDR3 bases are TGCGCCAGCAGTGATACTAGCGGGGGCACAGATACGCAGTATTTT. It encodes CASSDTSGGTDTQYF.

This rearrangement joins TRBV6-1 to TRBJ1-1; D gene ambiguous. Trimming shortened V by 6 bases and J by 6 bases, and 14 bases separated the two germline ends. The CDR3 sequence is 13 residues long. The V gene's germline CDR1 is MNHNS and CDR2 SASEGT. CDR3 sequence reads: CASRSTAGAEAFF. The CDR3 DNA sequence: TGTGCCAGCAGGAGTACAGCGGGCGCTGAAGCTTTCTTT.

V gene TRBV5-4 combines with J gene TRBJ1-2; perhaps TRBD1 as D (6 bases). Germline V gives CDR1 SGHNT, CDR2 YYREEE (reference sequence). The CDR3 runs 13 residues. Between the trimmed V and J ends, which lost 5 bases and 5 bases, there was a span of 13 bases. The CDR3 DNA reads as TGTGCCAGCAGACAGGGTATGGAGTATGGCTACACCTTC. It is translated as CASRQGMEYGYTF.

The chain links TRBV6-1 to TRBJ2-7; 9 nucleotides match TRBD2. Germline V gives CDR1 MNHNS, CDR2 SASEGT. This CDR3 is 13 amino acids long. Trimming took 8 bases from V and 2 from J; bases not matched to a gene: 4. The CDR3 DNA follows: TGTGCCAGCGCGGCTAGCGGGACCTACGAGCAGTACTTC. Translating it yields CASAASGTYEQYF.

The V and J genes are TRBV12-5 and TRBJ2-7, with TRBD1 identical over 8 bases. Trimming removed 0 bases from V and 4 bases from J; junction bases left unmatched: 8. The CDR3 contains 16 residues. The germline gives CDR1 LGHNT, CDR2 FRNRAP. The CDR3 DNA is TGTGCTAGTGGTTTGGTACTTGGCAGGGGGCAGTACGAGCAGTACTTC. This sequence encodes CASGLVLGRGQYEQYF.

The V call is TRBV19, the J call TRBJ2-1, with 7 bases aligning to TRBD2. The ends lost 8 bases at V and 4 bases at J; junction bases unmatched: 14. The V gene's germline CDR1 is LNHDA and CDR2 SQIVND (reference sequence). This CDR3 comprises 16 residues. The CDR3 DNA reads TGTGCCAGTGGGAAAAGCGGGATTAGGGATTACAATGAGCAGTTCTTC. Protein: CASGKSGIRDYNEQFF.

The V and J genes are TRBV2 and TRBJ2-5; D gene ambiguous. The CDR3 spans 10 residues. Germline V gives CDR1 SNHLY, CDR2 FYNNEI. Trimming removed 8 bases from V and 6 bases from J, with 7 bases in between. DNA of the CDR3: TGTGCCAGCCTAGGAAAGACCCAGTACTTC. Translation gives CASLGKTQYF.

The CDR3 DNA sequence: TGTGCCAACCCGGGACAGGGAGGCTACACCTTC. Translated, it gives CANPGQGGYTF. The chain couples TRBV2 to TRBJ1-2, with TRBD1 matching 9 bases. Germline V gene sequence: CDR1 SNHLY, CDR2 FYNNEI. With 10 bases clipped from V and 8 bases from J, the junction kept 5 bases outside the gene matches. This CDR3 region has 11 residues.

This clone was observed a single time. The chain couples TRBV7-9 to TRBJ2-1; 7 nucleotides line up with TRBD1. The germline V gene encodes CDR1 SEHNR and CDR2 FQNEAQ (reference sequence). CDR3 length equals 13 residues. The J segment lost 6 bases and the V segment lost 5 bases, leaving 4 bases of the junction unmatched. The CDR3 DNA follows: TGTGCCAGCAGCCTAGGACAGGTCAATGAGCAGTTCTTC. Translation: CASSLGQVNEQFF.

The CDR3 DNA sequence: TGTGCCAGCAGCTTTGGTCAGGGGGCAACAGATACGCAGTATTTT. Residues: CASSFGQGATDTQYF. The V and J genes are TRBV5-6 and TRBJ2-3, with TRBD1 matching over 8 bases. Germline lookup yields CDR1 SGHDT and CDR2 YYEEEE. The trim removed 2 bases at V and 3 bases at J, leaving 5 bases unmatched. The CDR3 sequence is 15 residues long.

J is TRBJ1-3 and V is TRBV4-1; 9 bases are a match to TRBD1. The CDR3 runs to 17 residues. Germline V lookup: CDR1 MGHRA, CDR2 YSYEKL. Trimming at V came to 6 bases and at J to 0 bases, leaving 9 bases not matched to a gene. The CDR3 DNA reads TGCGCCAGCAGTCGACAGGGGGTCGTCCTCTCTGGAAACACCATATATTTT. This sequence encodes CASSRQGVVLSGNTIYF.

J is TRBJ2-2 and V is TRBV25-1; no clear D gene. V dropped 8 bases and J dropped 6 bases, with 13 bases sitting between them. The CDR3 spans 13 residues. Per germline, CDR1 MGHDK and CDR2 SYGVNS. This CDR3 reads CASCIICPGELFF. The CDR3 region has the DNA TGTGCCAGCTGTATTATTTGTCCCGGGGAGCTGTTTTTT.

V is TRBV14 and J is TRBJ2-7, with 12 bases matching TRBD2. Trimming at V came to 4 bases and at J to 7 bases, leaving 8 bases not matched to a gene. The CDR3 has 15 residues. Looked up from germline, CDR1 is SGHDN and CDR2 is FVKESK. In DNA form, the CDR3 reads TGTGCCAGCAGCCTATCTAGCGGGAGGGACCTGGAGCAGTACTTC. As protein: CASSLSSGRDLEQYF. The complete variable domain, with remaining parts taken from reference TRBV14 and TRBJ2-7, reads EAGVTQFPSHSVIEKGQTVTLRCDPISGHDNLYWYRRVMGKEIKFLLHFVKESKQDESGMPNNRFLAERTGGTYSTLKVQPAELEDSGVYFCASSLSSGRDLEQYFGPGTRLTVT.

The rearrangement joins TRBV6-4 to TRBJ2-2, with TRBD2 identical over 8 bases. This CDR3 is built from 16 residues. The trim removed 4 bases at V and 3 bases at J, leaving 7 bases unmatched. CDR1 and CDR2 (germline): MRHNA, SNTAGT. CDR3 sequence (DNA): TGTGCCAGCAGTGTCGGGGTAGCGGGGTACACCGGGGAGCTGTTTTTT. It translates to CASSVGVAGYTGELFF.

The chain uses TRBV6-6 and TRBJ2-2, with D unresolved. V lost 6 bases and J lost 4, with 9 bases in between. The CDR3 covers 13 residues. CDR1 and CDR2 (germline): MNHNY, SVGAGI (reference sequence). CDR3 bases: TGTGCCAGCAGCTCGCTTAGCACCGGGGAGCTGTTTTTT. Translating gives CASSSLSTGELFF.

The CDR3 DNA is TGTGCCAGCAGAATAGGGACAGCTCATCAGCCCCAGCATTTT. This sequence encodes CASRIGTAHQPQHF. The chain employs TRBV6-1 and TRBJ1-5; 7 bases agree with TRBD1. The CDR3 spans 14 residues. Germline V gives CDR1 MNHNS, CDR2 SASEGT. V lost 6 bases and J lost 5; bases outside the gene matches: 7.

The CDR3 DNA sequence: TGTGCCAGCAGCCTGACGACAGGGGGGGAGGAGACCCAGTACTTC. As protein: CASSLTTGGEETQYF. The gene calls are TRBV27 and TRBJ2-5; 9 bases are a match to TRBD1. Germline V CDR1 and CDR2: MNHEY, SMNVEV (reference sequence). The CDR3 is 15 residues long. Losses at the gene ends were 6 bases for V and 5 bases for J; bases not matched to a gene: 10.

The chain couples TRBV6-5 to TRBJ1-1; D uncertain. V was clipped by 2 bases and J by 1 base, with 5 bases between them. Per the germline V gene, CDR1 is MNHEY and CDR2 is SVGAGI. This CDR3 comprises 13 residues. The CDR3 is CASSYPGNTEAFF. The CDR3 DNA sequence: TGTGCCAGCAGTTACCCAGGGAACACTGAAGCTTTCTTT.

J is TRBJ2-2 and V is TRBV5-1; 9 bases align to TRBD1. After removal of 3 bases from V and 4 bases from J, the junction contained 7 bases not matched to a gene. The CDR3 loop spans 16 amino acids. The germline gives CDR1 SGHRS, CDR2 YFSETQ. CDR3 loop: CASSSGTGPGTGELFF. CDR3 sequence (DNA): TGCGCCAGCAGCTCCGGGACAGGGCCTGGCACCGGGGAGCTGTTTTTT.

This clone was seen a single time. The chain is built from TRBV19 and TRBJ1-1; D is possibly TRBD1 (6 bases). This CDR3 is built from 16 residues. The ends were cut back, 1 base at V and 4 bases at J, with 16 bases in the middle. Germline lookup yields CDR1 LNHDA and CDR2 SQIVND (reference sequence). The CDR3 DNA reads TGTGCCAGTAGTATAGGCGGGGGCGCGGGTAGCACTGAAGCTTTCTTT. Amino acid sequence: CASSIGGGAGSTEAFF.

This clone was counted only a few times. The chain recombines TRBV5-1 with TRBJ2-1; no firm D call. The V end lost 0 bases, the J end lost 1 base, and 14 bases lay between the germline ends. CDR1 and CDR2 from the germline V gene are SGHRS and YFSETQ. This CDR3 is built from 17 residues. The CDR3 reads CASSLGTRTLSYNEQFF. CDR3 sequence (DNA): TGCGCCAGCAGCTTGGGTACCAGAACCTTATCCTACAATGAGCAGTTCTTC.